Each of the 4 T cell receptor beta chains below was sequenced from the same sample in a study of T cell responses to AZD1222 COVID-19 vaccine. Sequencing was performed with immunoSEQ multiplex PCR; in TCRdb, only in-frame clones are kept and a portion is missing. This sample has about 97,000 clones, with approximately 90% found just once. Sequenced here: peripheral blood, sampled on day 0 of AZD1222 vaccination. These receptor sequences come from an adult in good health.

V usage is TRBV5-1 and J usage is TRBJ1-3; D is perhaps TRBD1 (6 bases). V gave up 7 bases and J gave up 0 bases, with 20 bases separating them. CDR1 and CDR2 (germline): SGHRS, YFSETQ. The CDR3 length is 17 residues. The CDR3 sequence is CASGLMDSSYSGNTIYF. Written as DNA, the CDR3 is TGCGCCAGCGGATTGATGGACAGCTCCTACTCTGGAAACACCATATATTTT.

The genes are TRBV7-2 and TRBJ2-5; TRBD2 aligns across 7 bases. The CDR3 runs 18 residues. Trimming at V came to 6 bases and at J to 2 bases, leaving 18 bases not matched to a gene. From germline, CDR1 is SGHTA and CDR2 FQGNSA. CDR3 amino acids: CASSQPKGLAVNQETQYF. The CDR3 DNA is TGTGCCAGCAGTCAACCGAAGGGGCTAGCGGTAAATCAAGAGACCCAGTACTTC.

This clone was picked up one time. The chain couples TRBV5-6 to TRBJ2-5; D remains unclear. V was clipped by 4 bases and J by 5 bases, with 12 bases between them. The CDR3 spans 13 residues. Germline loops: CDR1 SGHDT, CDR2 YYEEEE. CDR3 DNA: TGTGCCAGCAGCCCCTTTTCCGGCGAGACCCAGTACTTC. Encoded protein: CASSPFSGETQYF.

V gene TRBV6-2 or TRBV6-3 combines with J gene TRBJ2-5, with TRBD1 matching over 7 bases. The CDR3 consists of 15 residues. Unmatched junction bases numbered 11, after V lost 6 bases and J lost 4 bases. The germline V gene has CDR1 MNHEY and CDR2 SVGEGT. The CDR3 region has the DNA TGTGCCAGCAGCCCAGGACAGGTTTGGGGAGAGACCCAGTACTTC. It is translated as CASSPGQVWGETQYF.